This entry describes one TCR beta chain. The antigen remains unidentified. The source of the sample is a study of cytomegalovirus exposure and HLA in healthy donors. General study points: Researchers catalogued 150 or so TCR beta chains as cytomegalovirus-associated.

This table comes from immunoSEQ multiplex PCR, and its TCRdb copy is limited to in-frame clones, with some not included. This table holds about 360,000 clones, 70% to 90% found once. CDR3 length: 11 amino acids. The V segment lost 9 bases and the J segment 13 bases; nucleotides outside the gene matches: 8. From germline, CDR1 is SGHAT and CDR2 FQNNGV. This TCR was recovered from a woman between 18 and 30 years old in good health and CMV-seronegative. V usage is TRBV11-2 and J usage is TRBJ1-4; 7 bases match TRBD1. Sequencing input: PBMCs. CDR3 sequence: CARTGTNRLFF. The CDR3 DNA reads TGTGCCAGGACAGGGACCAATAGACTGTTTTTT.